What follows are 17 T cell receptor beta chains derived from one specimen sequenced in a study of somatic mutations in cytotoxic T cells in rheumatoid arthritis. Clones were sequenced by immunoSEQ multiplex PCR, and TCRdb holds only the in-frame ones, with some missing. The table includes approximately 3,100 clones, about 83% detected once. Sequencing was done on a sample of CD8+ T cells sorted from blood. The source is a woman aged 50 to 60 with rheumatoid arthritis.

This rearrangement joins TRBV4-1 to TRBJ2-7; possibly TRBD1 for D (5 bases). This CDR3 region has 14 residues. The V gene lost 1 base and the J gene lost 3 bases, with 10 bases spanning the gap. Germline CDR1 MGHRA, CDR2 YSYEKL. Written as DNA, the CDR3 is TGCGCCAGCAGCCAAGTCCAGGGTAACTACGAGCAGTACTTC. It specifies CASSQVQGNYEQYF.

J is TRBJ2-1 and V is TRBV9; TRBD2 matches at 10 bases. CDR1 SGDLS and CDR2 YYNGEE come from the germline V gene. The CDR3 has 15 residues. With 3 bases clipped from V and 0 bases from J, the junction kept 0 bases outside the gene matches. CDR3 in amino acids: CASSASGSSYNEQFF. CDR3 nucleotide sequence: TGTGCCAGCAGCGCTAGCGGGAGCTCCTACAATGAGCAGTTCTTC.

This rearrangement joins TRBV7-8 to TRBJ1-3; maybe TRBD1 (5 bases). Trimming took off 4 bases at V and 0 bases at J, with 10 bases between the two ends. The CDR3 extends over 15 amino acids. Germline V gives CDR1 SGHVS, CDR2 FQNEAQ. CDR3: CASSSWGGSGNTIYF. The CDR3 bases are TGTGCCAGCAGCTCTTGGGGGGGCTCTGGAAACACCATATATTTT. Full variable domain (rest looked up from reference TRBV7-8 and TRBJ1-3): GAGVSQSPRYKVAKRGQDVALRCDPISGHVSLFWYQQALGQGPEFLTYFQNEAQLDKSGLPSDRFFAERPEGSVSTLKIQRTQQEDSAVYLCASSSWGGSGNTIYFGEGSWLTVV.

This clone was seen a few times. The chain is built from TRBV5-6 and TRBJ2-7; 11 bases are a match to TRBD2. The CDR3 sequence is 15 residues long. Trimming at V came to 4 bases and at J to 1 base, leaving 4 bases not matched to a gene. Germline V gene data show CDR1 as SGHDT and CDR2 as YYEEEE. CDR3 nucleotides: TGTGCCAGCAGCATAGGGACTAGCGGTTCCTACGAGCAGTACTTC. Translating gives CASSIGTSGSYEQYF.

This chain connects TRBV11-2 to TRBJ2-1, with D hard to call. Trimming removed 1 base at V and 0 bases at J, with 13 bases between. Germline V lookup: CDR1 SGHAT, CDR2 FQNNGV. The CDR3 totals 17 residues. The CDR3 spells CASSLVPGGDSYNEQFF. Here the CDR3 DNA reads TGTGCCAGCAGCTTAGTTCCCGGCGGAGACTCCTACAATGAGCAGTTCTTC.

This clone has only one observation. The V gene is TRBV7-6, the J gene TRBJ2-5; 12 nucleotides align to TRBD2. Germline CDR1 and CDR2: SGHVS and FNYEAQ. V dropped 6 bases and J dropped 4; count of bases not matched to a gene: 12. The CDR3 totals 17 residues. CDR3 nucleotides: TGTGCCAGCAGAATTCCTGGACTAGCGGGACCTCCAGAGACCCAGTACTTC. Translated, it gives CASRIPGLAGPPETQYF.

The gene calls are TRBV5-6 and TRBJ2-1; D is perhaps TRBD1 (6 bases). The CDR3 is 14 residues long. The germline V gene encodes CDR1 SGHDT and CDR2 YYEEEE. The V end lost 3 bases, the J end lost 7 bases, and 14 bases lay between the germline ends. DNA for the CDR3: TGTGCCAGCAGCTCGGACAGCCTAGGTAATGAGCAGTTCTTC. It translates to CASSSDSLGNEQFF.

On this clone itself: The same CDR3 can be traced to other DNA sequences in this sample. The chain links TRBV7-9 to TRBJ2-1; 9 nucleotides agree with TRBD2. CDR3 length: 18 amino acids. Germline CDR1 and CDR2: SEHNR and FQNEAQ (reference sequence). The ends lost 4 bases at V and 2 bases at J; junction bases unmatched: 12. The CDR3 DNA is TGTGCCAGCAGCTATCCTCGGACCAGCGGGAGGACCTACAATGAGCAGTTCTTC. It is translated as CASSYPRTSGRTYNEQFF.

This clone was observed once. The chain links TRBV27 to TRBJ2-7, with TRBD2 matching over 11 bases. From germline, CDR1 is MNHEY and CDR2 SMNVEV (reference sequence). The CDR3 length is 15 residues. The J segment lost 2 bases and the V segment lost 1 base, leaving 1 base of the junction unmatched. The CDR3: CASSLLAGGPYEQYF. CDR3 nucleotide sequence: TGTGCCAGCAGTTTATTAGCGGGAGGGCCCTACGAGCAGTACTTC.

The chain couples TRBV7-9 to TRBJ2-1; D gene uncertain. The germline gives CDR1 SEHNR, CDR2 FQNEAQ (reference sequence). This CDR3 has 12 residues. The V end was cut by 2 bases, the J end by 15 bases, with 14 bases between. The CDR3 DNA follows: TGTGCCAGCAGCTTACTCCGAGAGAGCATGTTCTTC. It is translated as CASSLLRESMFF. The complete variable domain, with remaining parts taken from reference TRBV7-9 and TRBJ2-1, reads DTGVSQNPRHKITKRGQNVTFRCDPISEHNRLYWYRQTLGQGPEFLTYFQNEAQLEKSRLLSDRFSAERPKGSFSTLEIQRTEQGDSAMYLCASSLLRESMFFGPGTRLTVL.

This clone occurred a few times. The chain has TRBV11-2 and TRBJ2-1; TRBD2 agrees at 8 bases. The CDR3 extends over 18 amino acids. Germline trimming cut 0 bases from V and 0 bases from J; bases unmatched to any gene: 7. Germline V gene sequence: CDR1 SGHAT, CDR2 FQNNGV. The CDR3 nucleotides are TGTGCCAGCAGCTTAGAGTTTAGCGGGGTGAGCTCCTACAATGAGCAGTTCTTC. This sequence encodes CASSLEFSGVSSYNEQFF.

The chain carries TRBV14 and TRBJ2-1; tentative D call: TRBD2 (6 bases). The CDR3 is made up of 16 amino acids. With 0 bases removed from V and 5 bases from J, the gap between germline ends came to 14 bases. Looked up from germline, CDR1 is SGHDN and CDR2 is FVKESK. CDR3 sequence: CASSQDPAGPNNEQFF. The CDR3 coding sequence is TGTGCCAGCAGCCAAGACCCCGCGGGACCAAACAATGAGCAGTTCTTC.

The CDR3 sequence is CASRQGPYNSPLHF. The CDR3 DNA reads as TGTGCCAGTCGACAGGGACCCTATAATTCACCCCTCCACTTT. V gene TRBV19 combines with J gene TRBJ1-6; 7 bases map to TRBD1. Germline values: CDR1 LNHDA, CDR2 SQIVND (reference sequence). The CDR3 has 14 amino acids. With 8 bases clipped from V and 2 bases from J, the junction kept 3 bases outside the gene matches. Looking up the rest from reference TRBV19 and TRBJ1-6 gives the full variable domain: DGGITQSPKYLFRKEGQNVTLSCEQNLNHDAMYWYRQDPGQGLRLIYYSQIVNDFQKGDIAEGYSVSREKKESFPLTVTSAQKNPTAFYLCASRQGPYNSPLHFGNGTRLTVT.

The V call is TRBV7-8, the J call TRBJ2-5, with TRBD1 matching 7 bases. The germline gives CDR1 SGHVS, CDR2 FQNEAQ. The CDR3 has 16 amino acids. Trimming at V came to 0 bases and at J to 1 base, leaving 5 bases not matched to a gene. CDR3 protein: CASSLAPGQSQETQYF. CDR3 in DNA: TGTGCCAGCAGCTTAGCTCCGGGACAGAGCCAAGAGACCCAGTACTTC.

The chain is built from TRBV19 and TRBJ2-1; TRBD2 matches at 13 bases. With V trimmed by 8 bases and J by 13 bases, 11 bases remained unmatched. The germline V gene has CDR1 LNHDA and CDR2 SQIVND (reference sequence). This CDR3 region has 14 residues. The CDR3 sequence: CASGFTLAGGPQFF. Here the CDR3 DNA reads TGTGCCAGTGGCTTTACACTAGCGGGAGGGCCACAGTTCTTC.

This sequence joins TRBV7-9 and TRBJ2-6, with unresolved D. Trimming took off 5 bases at V and 0 bases at J, with 11 bases between the two ends. From germline, CDR1 is SEHNR and CDR2 FQNEAQ (reference sequence). This CDR3 region has 16 residues. In nucleotides, the CDR3 is TGTGCCAGCAGCCCCGAGGATGGCTCTGGGGCCAACGTCCTGACTTTC. Translating it yields CASSPEDGSGANVLTF.

The J gene is TRBJ2-1, the V gene TRBV18, with no clear D. CDR1 and CDR2 (germline): KGHSH, LQKENI. V shed 2 bases and J shed 4 bases, with 6 bases lying between them. The CDR3 covers 13 residues. This chain's CDR3 is CASSPVAYNEQFF. The DNA for the CDR3 is TGTGCCAGCTCACCAGTTGCGTACAATGAGCAGTTCTTC. Together with reference TRBV18 and TRBJ2-1, the CDR3 gives the full variable domain: NAGVMQNPRHLVRRRGQEARLRCSPMKGHSHVYWYRQLPEEGLKFMVYLQKENIIDESGMPKERFSAEFPKEGPSILRIQQVVRGDSAAYFCASSPVAYNEQFFGPGTRLTVL.